These T cell receptor beta chains were read from a single sample in a study of glioma-infiltrating T cells after dendritic cell vaccination. Method: immunoSEQ multiplex PCR; TCRdb's copy keeps in-frame clones and lacks some. The sample lists about 64,000 clones, about 89% occurring once. The material was blood, obtained after dendritic cell vaccination. The receptors come from a human donor with glioblastoma. CDR3s include the opening cysteine and the closing phenylalanine or tryptophan. Each record gives: V gene, J gene, D gene, clone size, CDR3 DNA, CDR3 protein. A D gene is named only where the DNA matches it firmly. The size entry is marked missing in some rows and otherwise reads once, few, many or a size class.

TRBV4-1	TRBJ1-1	TRBD1	NA	TGCGCCAGCAGCCAAGGGGACAGGGGCTTGAACACTGAAGCTTTCTTT	CASSQGDRGLNTEAFF
TRBV25-1	TRBJ1-2	TRBD1	NA	TGTGCCAGCAGTGAATGGGGACAGGGTGATGGCTACACCTTC	CASSEWGQGDGYTF
TRBV10-2	TRBJ2-1	TRBD2	NA	TGCGCCAGCAGTGGGGGGCTAGCGGGGGCCTATAATGAGCAGTTCTTC	CASSGGLAGAYNEQFF
TRBV4-2	TRBJ2-7	TRBD2	once	TGTGCCAGCAGCCAAGACTGGGGGACTACCTACGAGCAGTACTTC	CASSQDWGTTYEQYF
TRBV10-1	TRBJ2-5	TRBD1	once	TGCGCCAGCAGTGATGGACAGGGGGCTCAAGAGACCCAGTACTTC	CASSDGQGAQETQYF
TRBV10-2	TRBJ2-3	TRBD2	once	TGCGCCAGCAGGGGGACTAGCGGAGGCACAGATACGCAGTATTTT	CASRGTSGGTDTQYF
TRBV29-1	TRBJ2-1	TRBD1	NA	TGCAGCGTTTGGGACAGATACAATGAGCAGTTCTTC	CSVWDRYNEQFF
TRBV19	TRBJ2-1	TRBD1	NA	TGTGCCAGTATAGGGACAGTCAGCTCCTACAATGAGCAGTTCTTC	CASIGTVSSYNEQFF
TRBV30	TRBJ2-7	NA	NA	TGTGCCTGGGGGCGGGCCTACGAGCAGTACTTC	CAWGRAYEQYF
TRBV5-1	TRBJ2-7	TRBD2	NA	TGCGCCAGCAGCCCTAGGACTAGCGGGCCCTCGGGGGAGCAGTACTTC	CASSPRTSGPSGEQYF
TRBV9	TRBJ2-1	NA	NA	TGTGCCAGCAGCGGAAGCGCCCGTGAGTACAATGAGCAGTTCTTC	CASSGSAREYNEQFF
TRBV18	TRBJ2-1	TRBD2	few	TGTGCCAGCTCACAGGTCCGGGAGGTACGGAATGAGCAGTTCTTC	CASSQVREVRNEQFF
TRBV28	TRBJ2-1	NA	NA	TGTGCCAGCAGTTTATCGGGCAGGGGTTATGAGCAGTTCTTC	CASSLSGRGYEQFF
TRBV6-1	TRBJ1-2	NA	NA	TGTGCCAGCAGTGAAGCGCGGGTCAGTTTATCCGGCTACACCTTC	CASSEARVSLSGYTF
TRBV7-2	TRBJ1-4	NA	NA	TGTGCCAGCGGTACTTCAGGGACTAATGAAAAACTGTTTTTT	CASGTSGTNEKLFF
TRBV30	TRBJ2-3	NA	NA	TGTGCCTGGAGCTGGGGCGCAGATACGCAGTATTTT	CAWSWGADTQYF
TRBV5-5	TRBJ1-5	TRBD1	NA	TGTGCCAGCAGCTTGGTACAGGGGAGACATCAGCCCCAGCATTTT	CASSLVQGRHQPQHF
TRBV9	TRBJ2-3	TRBD2	NA	TGTGCCAGCAGCGTACGGGGCGGGAGGGACACAGATACGCAGTATTTT	CASSVRGGRDTDTQYF
TRBV5-1	TRBJ2-2	NA	few	TGCGCCAGCAGCCCTACAGGGAACGCCGGGGAGCTGTTTTTT	CASSPTGNAGELFF
TRBV27	TRBJ2-5	TRBD2	NA	TGTGCCAGCAGTTTTCCGGGGGGGAGAGAGCAGTACTTC	CASSFPGGREQYF
TRBV18	TRBJ2-5	NA	once	TGTGCCAGCTCACCGTTGGTGATTAGCGCCGAAGAGACCCAGTACTTC	CASSPLVISAEETQYF
TRBV7-2	TRBJ1-3	TRBD1	NA	TGTGCCAGCAGCCTTACATCGGGACAGCTTCTCGGAAACACCATATATTTT	CASSLTSGQLLGNTIYF
TRBV4-3	TRBJ2-2	TRBD1	NA	TGCGCCAGCAGCCAAGATCACACAGGGGCAAACACCGGGGAGCTGTTTTTT	CASSQDHTGANTGELFF
TRBV27	TRBJ1-5	NA	NA	TGTGCCAGCAGTTTCAGGGGACGGGATCTTTCCAATCAGCCCCAGCATTTT	CASSFRGRDLSNQPQHF
TRBV5-1	TRBJ2-7	TRBD1	NA	TGCGCCAGCAGCTTATGGACAGGCTACGAGCAGTACTTC	CASSLWTGYEQYF
TRBV11-2	TRBJ2-1	TRBD2	once	TGTGCCAGCAGCTTAGCAGTGGGGCTAGCGGGTAATGAGCAGTTCTTC	CASSLAVGLAGNEQFF
TRBV5-1	TRBJ1-1	NA	NA	TGCGCCAGCAGCTCCCGACTGGGCAGGGAAGAAACTGAAGCTTTCTTT	CASSSRLGREETEAFF
TRBV5-6	TRBJ2-7	NA	once	TGTGCCAGCAGCTTGGCAACTAGTGAAGTTTACGAGCAGTACTTC	CASSLATSEVYEQYF
TRBV5-6	TRBJ2-4	NA	NA	TGTGCCAGCAGCATCGGGGGACTAGCCAAAAACATTCAGTACTTC	CASSIGGLAKNIQYF
TRBV30	TRBJ2-7	NA	NA	TGTGCCTGGCACCCTGGCGGGATCTCCTACGAGCAGTACTTC	CAWHPGGISYEQYF
TRBV7-6	TRBJ2-3	TRBD2	NA	TGTGCCAGCAGCTTAGGGCTAGCGGGGGGGACAAACACAGATACGCAGTATTTT	CASSLGLAGGTNTDTQYF
TRBV7-9	TRBJ2-3	TRBD2	NA	TGTGCCAGCAGCTACCTCATAGCGGGAGCCTCAGATACGCAGTATTTT	CASSYLIAGASDTQYF
TRBV29-1	TRBJ2-7	NA	NA	TGCAGCGTTGAAAGAGACTACGAGCAGTACTTC	CSVERDYEQYF
TRBV6-5	TRBJ1-2	NA	NA	TGTGCCAGCAGAACCCGGGGACTCCGCTATGGCTACCCCTTC	CASRTRGLRYGYPF
TRBV18	TRBJ2-7	NA	NA	TGTGCCAGCTCAGTTCGGACTGCCTACGAGCAGTACTTC	CASSVRTAYEQYF
TRBV7-9	TRBJ2-1	TRBD2	NA	TGTGCCAGCAGCTTGCCACTAGCGGGGGGATACAATGAGCAGTTCTTC	CASSLPLAGGYNEQFF